This T cell receptor beta chain is from a study of blood T cells in healthy people across ages. Study-level results: Relative to aged donors, long-lived donors carried more naive CD4+ cells and displayed higher diversity.

About this clonotype itself: What it binds is unknown.

The CDR3 runs to 17 residues. Germline loops: CDR1 SGHDT, CDR2 YYEEEE. The donors, healthy Caucasians from Russia, were aged 6 to 90. A sample-barcoded 5' primer and a J-beta primer mix were used in a second PCR of roughly 6 to 11 cycles. TCRdb re-called the 5' RACE reads with MiXCR, one entry per CDR3 protein. The sample gives 700,000 to 950,000 distinct CDR3 sequences, approximately 39% of which show up once; 20% is in the top ten. Sequencing was performed on blood. V usage is TRBV5-6 and J usage is TRBJ2-1; D may be TRBD1 (6 bases). The DNA end is more similar to TRBJ2-7, so the J call may be wrong. This TCR came from a woman aged 55-70 years in good health. The chain's CDR3 is CASSLGIGGRSYNEQYF. CDR3 nucleotides: TGTGCCAGCAGCTTGGGTATTGGGGGCCGCTCCTACAATGAGCAGTACTTC.